Included here is one TCR beta chain sequence, with context. Its antigen is unidentified. The record originates from a study of PD-1 blockade in mismatch repair-deficient tumors. Background on the study: All were previously treated, progressing patients with over 9 mismatch repair-deficient cancer types. Study findings and constraints: Rapid post-treatment expansion, then contraction, generally preceding radiologic response, marked tumor-resident clones.

PCR or immunohistochemistry showed mismatch repair deficiency in every enrolled patient. The TCR-sequenced patients were a few responders to pembrolizumab. The CDR3 loop spans 15 amino acids. V trimming: 3 bases; J trimming: 2 bases; junction bases outside the gene matches: 1. CDR1 is SEHNR, CDR2 FQNEAQ, per germline (reference sequence). Generated by immunoSEQ multiplex PCR, the TCRdb table keeps only in-frame clones and is missing some. This table holds some 100,000 clones, 82% found once. The clonotype comes from an adult with mismatch repair-deficient cancer. The chain has TRBV7-9 and TRBJ2-3, with 11 bases fitting TRBD2. The input for sequencing was peripheral blood, taken roughly 35 weeks after starting pembrolizumab. The CDR3, as DNA: TGTGCCAGCAGCTTGACTAGCGGGAACACAGATACGCAGTATTTT. This sequence encodes CASSLTSGNTDTQYF.